These T cell receptor beta chains were read from a single sample in a study of control samples from healthy donors and cancer patients. Some clones are missing from TCRdb's copy, which holds only in-frame ones; the method was immunoSEQ multiplex PCR. The sample records 150,000 to 200,000 clones, roughly 90% being singletons. The sequenced material came from blood. The receptors stem from a man aged 25-45 years in good health. Both conserved end residues are part of each CDR3. D genes are given only for firm matches. Size tells how often a clone was seen (once, few, many) or the class of an expanded clone, and some rows leave it out.

V gene,clone size,D gene,J gene,CDR3 protein,CDR3 DNA
TRBV3-1/TRBV3-2,.,.,TRBJ1-5,CASSQDRGLGNQPQHF,TGTGCCAGCAGCCAAGATCGAGGGTTAGGTAATCAGCCCCAGCATTTT
TRBV25-1,few,.,TRBJ2-5,CASTEGGLRETQYF,TGTGCCAGCACCGAAGGGGGGCTACGGGAGACCCAGTACTTC
TRBV10-3,few,.,TRBJ2-5,CAISESRGAGTQYF,TGTGCCATCAGTGAGTCCAGGGGAGCGGGGACCCAGTACTTC
TRBV5-1,once,.,TRBJ2-1,CASSLAGHNEQFF,TGCGCCAGCAGCTTGGCCGGGCACAATGAGCAGTTCTTC
TRBV28,.,.,TRBJ2-7,CASSPYPQTSYEQYF,TGTGCCAGCAGCCCCTACCCCCAGACTTCCTACGAGCAGTACTTC
TRBV6-5,.,.,TRBJ2-2,CASSSGESGTGELFF,TGTGCCAGCAGTTCAGGAGAAAGTGGCACCGGGGAGCTGTTTTTT
TRBV7-2,.,TRBD1,TRBJ1-1,CASSVRGLGTEAFF,TGTGCCAGCAGCGTCAGGGGGCTCGGCACTGAAGCTTTCTTT
TRBV5-1,.,.,TRBJ2-3,CASSLNEGRTDTQYF,TGCGCCAGCAGCTTGAATGAGGGGCGCACAGATACGCAGTATTTT
TRBV12-3/TRBV12-4,once,TRBD1,TRBJ1-2,CASSLRQGRGYTF,TGTGCCAGCAGTTTAAGACAGGGTCGTGGCTACACCTTC
TRBV5-6,.,TRBD2,TRBJ2-1,CASTSGLAGASSYNEQFF,TGTGCCAGCACCTCGGGACTAGCGGGAGCGTCGTCCTACAATGAGCAGTTCTTC
TRBV9,.,TRBD2,TRBJ2-3,CASSVSPGLATIDTQYF,TGTGCCAGCAGCGTGTCCCCGGGACTAGCCACGATAGATACGCAGTATTTT
TRBV9,.,.,TRBJ2-3,CASSSHQGGSTDTQYF,TGTGCCAGCAGCTCCCACCAAGGGGGGTCCACAGATACGCAGTATTTT
TRBV30,.,.,TRBJ1-2,CAWLGWDSNYGYTF,TGTGCCTGGCTAGGCTGGGATAGCAACTATGGCTACACCTTC
TRBV5-4,.,.,TRBJ2-2,CASSPPGPGAGELFF,TGTGCCAGCAGCCCCCCGGGTCCTGGCGCCGGGGAGCTGTTTTTT
TRBV10-2,medium-sized,.,TRBJ1-2,CASSISGSLGGYTF,TGCGCCAGCAGTATATCCGGGAGCTTGGGCGGCTACACCTTC
TRBV27,.,TRBD1,TRBJ2-7,CASSLLGDRGPNSYEQYF,TGTGCCAGCAGTTTATTGGGGGACAGGGGGCCTAACTCCTACGAGCAGTACTTC
TRBV7-8,once,.,TRBJ1-5,CASSLANRGGGNQPQHF,TGTGCCAGCAGCTTGGCCAACCGTGGGGGAGGCAATCAGCCCCAGCATTTT
TRBV4-2,.,.,TRBJ2-3,CASSHRDTQYF,TGTGCCAGCAGCCATAGGGATACGCAGTATTTT
TRBV7-8,.,.,TRBJ1-2,CASSLGPRANGYTF,TGTGCCAGCAGCTTGGGTCCAAGGGCCAATGGCTACACCTTC
TRBV6-1,.,.,TRBJ2-2,CASSELQGWNTGELFF,TGTGCCAGCAGTGAATTACAGGGATGGAACACCGGGGAGCTGTTTTTT
TRBV28,.,.,TRBJ1-2,CASSFGVEGYTF,TGTGCCAGCAGTTTCGGGGTCGAGGGCTACACCTTC
TRBV14,.,.,TRBJ2-3,CASSHSPSRENTDTQYF,TGTGCCAGCAGCCACTCCCCTTCGAGGGAGAACACAGATACGCAGTATTTT
TRBV5-6,.,.,TRBJ2-2,CASSTKGGGGELFF,TGTGCCAGCAGCACCAAGGGGGGTGGCGGGGAGCTGTTTTTT
TRBV6-2/TRBV6-3,.,.,TRBJ2-1,CASSYVGFEQFF,TGTGCCAGCAGTTATGTAGGATTTGAGCAGTTCTTC
TRBV4-3,.,.,TRBJ2-3,CASSQRARGQDTQYF,TGCGCCAGCAGCCAGAGAGCGCGAGGGCAAGATACGCAGTATTTT
TRBV24-1,.,.,TRBJ2-7,CATSAAGTPSYEQYF,TGTGCCACCAGTGCCGCCGGGACACCGAGCTACGAGCAGTACTTC
TRBV20-1,once,.,TRBJ1-3,CSAISGNTIYF,TGCAGTGCTATTTCTGGAAACACCATATATTTT
TRBV6-5,.,.,TRBJ2-4,CASSSSPLNIQYF,TGTGCCAGCAGTTCTAGCCCCCTAAACATTCAGTACTTC
TRBV6-6,.,.,TRBJ1-1,CASSPPLGTEAFF,TGTGCCAGCAGCCCTCCGTTGGGCACTGAAGCTTTCTTT
TRBV28,.,TRBD1,TRBJ2-7,CASRGAGQGALEQYF,TGTGCCAGCAGGGGGGCAGGGCAGGGGGCTCTTGAGCAGTACTTC
TRBV5-1,.,TRBD1,TRBJ1-6,CASSLGSGGWSPLHF,TGCGCCAGCAGCTTGGGATCAGGGGGCTGGTCACCCCTCCACTTT
TRBV7-7,.,TRBD2,TRBJ2-2,CASSSAGTSGYTGELFF,TGTGCCAGCAGCTCCGCCGGGACTAGCGGTTACACCGGGGAGCTGTTTTTT
TRBV24-1,.,TRBD2,TRBJ2-1,CATRGTSGYNEQFF,TGTGCCACCAGAGGGACTAGCGGGTACAATGAGCAGTTCTTC
TRBV11-3,.,TRBD1,TRBJ2-1,CASSLEATGNNEQFF,TGTGCCAGCAGCTTAGAAGCGACAGGGAACAATGAGCAGTTCTTC
TRBV29-1,.,.,TRBJ1-1,CSVEQGKNTEAFF,TGCAGCGTTGAACAGGGAAAGAACACTGAAGCTTTCTTT
TRBV5-4,.,TRBD2,TRBJ2-7,CASSLRGGGGYYEQYF,TGTGCCAGCAGCTTGCGGGGGGGAGGTGGATATTACGAGCAGTACTTC
TRBV7-9,.,.,TRBJ2-5,CASSLGSGLQETQYF,TGTGCCAGCAGCTTAGGGAGCGGACTTCAGGAGACCCAGTACTTC
TRBV4-1,.,TRBD2,TRBJ2-5,CASSQEGGKASGRKETQYF,TGCGCCAGCAGCCAAGAAGGAGGAAAGGCTAGCGGGAGAAAAGAGACCCAGTACTTC
TRBV18,.,.,TRBJ1-1,CASSPLKNTEAFF,TGTGCCAGCTCACCACTAAAGAACACTGAAGCTTTCTTT
TRBV5-1,.,.,TRBJ2-1,CASSLEGGSLNEQFF,TGCGCCAGCAGCTTGGAGGGTGGGAGTCTGAATGAGCAGTTCTTC
TRBV6-5,few,.,TRBJ2-7,CASSRDGAYEQYF,TGTGCCAGCAGTAGGGACGGGGCCTACGAGCAGTACTTC
TRBV6-5,.,.,TRBJ1-1,CASSYSAALNTEAFF,TGTGCCAGCAGTTACTCAGCGGCCCTGAACACTGAAGCTTTCTTT
TRBV3-1/TRBV3-2,.,.,TRBJ1-2,CASSSPGSNYGYTF,TGTGCCAGCAGCTCCCCAGGGAGTAACTATGGCTACACCTTC
TRBV19,once,TRBD2,TRBJ2-3,CASRLAGGPSTDTQYF,TGTGCCAGTCGACTAGCGGGGGGTCCTAGCACAGATACGCAGTATTTT
TRBV4-3,.,.,TRBJ1-6,CASSQPGSSPLHF,TGCGCCAGCAGCCAGCCCGGGAGTTCACCCCTCCACTTT
TRBV5-1,once,.,TRBJ2-7,CASSLFETYEQYF,TGCGCCAGCAGCTTGTTCGAAACCTACGAGCAGTACTTC
TRBV18,.,TRBD1,TRBJ1-5,CASSPPAGGQFNQPQHF,TGTGCCAGCTCACCCCCCGCGGGGGGACAGTTCAATCAGCCCCAGCATTTT